This T cell receptor (beta chain) is drawn from a study of beta chain features in type 1 diabetes. Germline V CDR1 and CDR2: SGHNT, YYREEE (reference sequence). Trimming removed 4 bases from V and 6 bases from J; junction bases left unmatched: 5. This CDR3 has 15 amino acids. Sequenced material consisted of expressed TCRB transcripts (all of the isolated RNA was reverse transcribed). The protocol was immunoSEQ multiplex PCR, while the TCRdb copy is restricted to in-frame clones and leaves out a portion. The sample has 330,000 or so clones; about 19% are singletons. This clone appeared a few times. The chain links TRBV5-4 to TRBJ2-2; TRBD2 matches 11 bases. This TCR derives from a woman aged 18-29 years in good health. The sample consisted of naive CD4+ T cells from blood. CDR3 coding DNA: TGTGCCAGCAGCATAGCGGGGGGGCGCCCCGGGGAGCTGTTTTTT. This sequence encodes CASSIAGGRPGELFF.